The next 4 T cell receptor beta chains were all read from a single sample in a study of CD8+ T cells in alopecia areata. After pooling, cutaneous lymph node cells were sorted with CD4, CD8alpha, NKG2D, NKG2ACE and other markers. The sequencing template was cDNA reverse transcribed from extracted RNA. Using immunoSEQ multiplex PCR, the repertoire was profiled, and TCRdb retains in-frame clones only, with some absent. The sample holds about 270,000 clones, and no clone turns up only once. Sequencing was carried out using CD4+ T cells sorted from a lymph node. The receptors stem from a C3H/HeJ mouse with alopecia areata. The mouse strain carries the MHC haplotype H2-k.

This clone occurred a few times. Mouse germline and gene names are used. CDR3 loop: CASSFTGVYAEQFF. The CDR3 DNA, read in part, is TGTGCCAGCAGCTTTACTGGGGTCTATGCT. The chain couples TRBV4 to TRBJ2-1, with 7 nucleotides matching TRBD2. The observed sequence ends 4 residues before the CDR3 terminus, with the missing tail filled in from the germline J gene. CDR3 size: 14 residues. From germline, CDR1 is LGHDT and CDR2 YNNKQL (reference sequence). Germline trimming cut 4 bases from V and 3 bases from J; bases unmatched to any gene: 3.

As concerns this clone: The germline and genes are mouse ones. The read terminates 4 residues ahead of where the CDR3 ends, so the germline J gene completes it. The V gene is TRBV19, the J gene TRBJ2-3; no reliable D call. CDR3 length: 14 amino acids. Trimming stripped 5 bases from V and 1 base from J, with 11 bases between. Germline CDR1 FNHDT, CDR2 SITEND (reference sequence). The CDR3 DNA, read in part, is TGTGCCAGCAGGCCATCCAGTGGTGCAGAA. Its protein is CASRPSSGAE. The complete CDR3 protein is CASRPSSGAETLYF.

A note on this clone: The genes and germline here are from mouse. The read ends 4 residues early relative to the CDR3; the germline J gene fills the gap. The same CDR3 can be traced to other DNA sequences in this sample. This chain links TRBV14 with TRBJ2-1; D may be TRBD2 (7 bases). The CDR3 sequence is 14 residues long. Germline V lookup: CDR1 SGHDT, CDR2 FRDEAV. Trimming removed 2 bases at V and 5 bases at J, with 11 bases between. Incomplete CDR3 DNA: TGTGCCAGCAGTTTAGGGGGGCTGGATGCT. Encoded protein: CASSLGGLDA. From start to end, the CDR3 is CASSLGGLDAEQFF.

This clone was counted between two and nine times. Mouse gene names and germline throughout. The sequenced fragment ends 3 residues before the CDR3 boundary, so the rest is inferred from the germline J gene. The chain has TRBV31 and TRBJ1-6, with 10 bases that match TRBD1. TRBJ1-6 is sorted into the ORF group, with uncertain function. The CDR3 totals 15 residues. V was pared by 3 bases and J by 5 bases, with 4 bases of the junction left unmatched. Germline V gene lookup returns CDR1 GKSSPN and CDR2 SITVG. Here the CDR3 reads CAWRRTGGDNSPLYF. The CDR3 DNA, read in part, is TGTGCCTGGAGACGGACAGGGGGAGATAATTCGCCC.